This T cell receptor (beta chain) was captured by sequencing in a study of T cells expressing NK-cell markers. Turning to the study itself: Seven sequenced donors out of eight were HCMV-seropositive, one seronegative.

General study findings and limits: NKG2C+ dominant clonotypes from a handful of donors made up about 1.0-8% of CD8+ T cells.

The CDR3 runs 16 residues. Germline CDR1 reads SQVTM; CDR2 reads ANQGSEA. On this clonotype: Its antigen is not identified.

TCR beta cDNA was made by 5'RACE template switching with UMIs. With the 5' RACE reads reprocessed, TCRdb shows one record per CDR3 protein and no DNA. This repertoire comprises hundreds of thousands of distinct CDR3 sequences; its ten largest clones make up 4% to 5%. The material sequenced was blood T cells: a sorted CD56 or NKG2C T cell subset, CD4+ or CD8+ T cells, or bulk PBMC T cells (not recorded which). This TCR came from a woman between 18 and 75 years old in good health. This sequence joins TRBV29-1 and TRBJ2-2; the D gene TCRdb calls, TRBD2, cannot be checked with no DNA. This CDR3 is CSVEEAGREGTGELFF.